Listed below are T cell receptor beta chains from one sample, sequenced in a study of control samples from healthy donors and cancer patients. Assay: immunoSEQ multiplex PCR; the TCRdb copy retains only in-frame clones and omits some. The sample includes 150,000 to 200,000 clones, more than 80% seen only once; the top ten take roughly 1.3%. Source material: blood. All receptors derive from a man aged 25-40 years in good health. The CDR3 runs from the conserved cysteine through the conserved F or W. A D gene is named only where the DNA matches it firmly. Clone sizes are given selectively: once, few, many, or a class where the clone is expanded.

D gene: -
clone size: -
V gene: TRBV5-4
J gene: TRBJ2-1
CDR3 DNA: TGTGCCAGCAGCTTGACCCTTTTTTTGGGGGAGAATGAGCAGTTCTTC
CDR3 protein: CASSLTLFLGENEQFF

D gene: -
clone size: -
V gene: TRBV30
J gene: TRBJ2-5
CDR3 DNA: TGTGCCTGGAGTGGTGCCCGGGGCGAGACCCAGTACTTC
CDR3 protein: CAWSGARGETQYF

D gene: -
clone size: -
V gene: TRBV5-1
J gene: TRBJ2-7
CDR3 DNA: TGCGCCAGCAGCCCGCCCGGGGGCGAGCAGTACTTC
CDR3 protein: CASSPPGGEQYF

D gene: TRBD2
clone size: -
V gene: TRBV19
J gene: TRBJ2-2
CDR3 DNA: TGTGCCAGTAGTATATCTAGCGGGAGGGGGCACGGGGAGCTGTTTTTT
CDR3 protein: CASSISSGRGHGELFF

D gene: -
clone size: -
V gene: TRBV6-5
J gene: TRBJ1-2
CDR3 DNA: TGTGCCAGCAGTTACTCGTCAGGGAAATATGGCTACACCTTC
CDR3 protein: CASSYSSGKYGYTF

D gene: -
clone size: -
V gene: TRBV2
J gene: TRBJ1-5
CDR3 DNA: TGTGCCAGCAGTGAAGTATCGTCCTTTAATCAGCCCCAGCATTTT
CDR3 protein: CASSEVSSFNQPQHF

D gene: TRBD1
clone size: -
V gene: TRBV6-2/TRBV6-3
J gene: TRBJ2-7
CDR3 DNA: TGTGCCAGCAGTTATTGGGACAGGGGTCTCTACGAGCAGTACTTC
CDR3 protein: CASSYWDRGLYEQYF

D gene: -
clone size: -
V gene: TRBV24-1
J gene: TRBJ1-3
CDR3 DNA: TGTGCCACCAGTGGGGGGCTTAGAAACACCATATATTTT
CDR3 protein: CATSGGLRNTIYF

D gene: -
clone size: -
V gene: TRBV20-1
J gene: TRBJ2-1
CDR3 DNA: TGCAGTGCTAGTGGAGTGGCTGAGCAGTTCTTC
CDR3 protein: CSASGVAEQFF

D gene: TRBD1
clone size: -
V gene: TRBV13
J gene: TRBJ2-5
CDR3 DNA: TGTGCCAGCAGCCTCGGGACAGGGAATCGCGGTAGAGAGACCCAGTACTTC
CDR3 protein: CASSLGTGNRGRETQYF

D gene: -
clone size: -
V gene: TRBV7-3
J gene: TRBJ2-1
CDR3 DNA: TGTGCCAGCAGCCTCACAGGGACGGATCTTGATGAGCAATTCTTC
CDR3 protein: CASSLTGTDLDEQFF

D gene: -
clone size: -
V gene: TRBV27
J gene: TRBJ2-1
CDR3 DNA: TGTGCCAGCAGTTTGTTGTTGGGTCTGGGCGTGGGGGAGCAGTTCTTC
CDR3 protein: CASSLLLGLGVGEQFF

D gene: -
clone size: -
V gene: TRBV30
J gene: TRBJ1-6
CDR3 DNA: TGTGCCTGGAGTGTAGCGAAGACCCCGTCACCCCTCCACTTT
CDR3 protein: CAWSVAKTPSPLHF

D gene: -
clone size: -
V gene: TRBV7-2
J gene: TRBJ2-5
CDR3 DNA: TGTGCCAGCAGCGTTAGCGGAGCAATCCAAGAGACCCAGTACTTC
CDR3 protein: CASSVSGAIQETQYF

D gene: -
clone size: -
V gene: TRBV30
J gene: TRBJ1-1
CDR3 DNA: TGTGCCTGGACTCTAGGGTTAGGCACTGAAGCTTTCTTT
CDR3 protein: CAWTLGLGTEAFF

D gene: -
clone size: -
V gene: TRBV12-3/TRBV12-4
J gene: TRBJ2-1
CDR3 DNA: TGTGCCAGCAGGGGAACCCCAGGGGGAGGTCCGTTCTTC
CDR3 protein: CASRGTPGGGPFF

D gene: TRBD1
clone size: -
V gene: TRBV11-2
J gene: TRBJ2-7
CDR3 DNA: TGTGCCAGCAGCTCCTCGGACAGGGGGGACTACGAGCAGTACTTC
CDR3 protein: CASSSSDRGDYEQYF

D gene: -
clone size: -
V gene: TRBV12-5
J gene: TRBJ2-3
CDR3 DNA: TGTGCTAGTGGTTTGGTAAACGGGGCCAACACAGATACGCAGTATTTT
CDR3 protein: CASGLVNGANTDTQYF

D gene: TRBD1
clone size: -
V gene: TRBV7-9
J gene: TRBJ1-1
CDR3 DNA: TGTGCCAGCAGCCGATGGACAGGCGGGGGAACTGAAGCTTTCTTT
CDR3 protein: CASSRWTGGGTEAFF

D gene: -
clone size: -
V gene: TRBV7-9
J gene: TRBJ2-2
CDR3 DNA: TGTGCCAGCAGAAGGACCGGGAAGCTGTTTTTT
CDR3 protein: CASRRTGKLFF

D gene: -
clone size: -
V gene: TRBV19
J gene: TRBJ2-3
CDR3 DNA: TGTGCCAGTAGTATAAGAAGTCATGCCAGGCCAGATACGCAGTATTTT
CDR3 protein: CASSIRSHARPDTQYF

D gene: -
clone size: -
V gene: TRBV21-1
J gene: TRBJ2-3
CDR3 DNA: TGTGCCAGCAGACTAGCGGGAGGCACAGATACGCAGTATTTT
CDR3 protein: CASRLAGGTDTQYF

D gene: -
clone size: -
V gene: TRBV9
J gene: TRBJ2-3
CDR3 DNA: TGTGCCAGCAGTCCCCCTACAGATACGCAGTATTTT
CDR3 protein: CASSPPTDTQYF

D gene: -
clone size: -
V gene: TRBV28
J gene: TRBJ1-6
CDR3 DNA: TGTGCCAGCAGGAGCGGCCAGGGTGCTTCACCCCTCCACTTT
CDR3 protein: CASRSGQGASPLHF

D gene: -
clone size: -
V gene: TRBV27
J gene: TRBJ2-2
CDR3 DNA: TGTGCCAGCAGTTTCGAGCGGATGCCCCCCGGGGAGCTGTTTTTT
CDR3 protein: CASSFERMPPGELFF

D gene: -
clone size: -
V gene: TRBV11-2
J gene: TRBJ1-4
CDR3 DNA: TGTGCCAGCAGCTTAGGGGACGGTAATGAAAAACTGTTTTTT
CDR3 protein: CASSLGDGNEKLFF

D gene: TRBD1
clone size: -
V gene: TRBV6-1
J gene: TRBJ2-5
CDR3 DNA: TGTGCCAGCAGTGAAGAGGGACAGGGCGTAGAGACCCAGTACTTC
CDR3 protein: CASSEEGQGVETQYF

D gene: -
clone size: -
V gene: TRBV10-2
J gene: TRBJ2-1
CDR3 DNA: TGCGCCGTCTCATTGCCCGATGAGCAGTTCTTC
CDR3 protein: CAVSLPDEQFF

D gene: -
clone size: -
V gene: TRBV4-2
J gene: TRBJ1-6
CDR3 DNA: TGTGCCAGCAGCCAATCCCAGGGAGCTGTGTCCTATAATTCACCCCTCCACTTT
CDR3 protein: CASSQSQGAVSYNSPLHF

D gene: TRBD1
clone size: once
V gene: TRBV2
J gene: TRBJ1-4
CDR3 DNA: TGTGCCAGTGCGGGACAGGGAGTCGGAAAACTGTTTTTT
CDR3 protein: CASAGQGVGKLFF

D gene: -
clone size: -
V gene: TRBV7-9
J gene: TRBJ2-1
CDR3 DNA: TGTGCCAGCAGCCACCAGGACTCCTACAATGAGCAGTTCTTC
CDR3 protein: CASSHQDSYNEQFF

D gene: TRBD2
clone size: -
V gene: TRBV27
J gene: TRBJ2-7
CDR3 DNA: TGTGCCAGCAGTTTGAGGGGAGGGGACGAGCAGTACTTC
CDR3 protein: CASSLRGGDEQYF

D gene: -
clone size: -
V gene: TRBV19
J gene: TRBJ2-3
CDR3 DNA: TGTGCCAGTAGTATTCCCTCGACAGGCACAGATACGCAGTATTTT
CDR3 protein: CASSIPSTGTDTQYF

D gene: -
clone size: -
V gene: TRBV19
J gene: TRBJ1-2
CDR3 DNA: TGTGCCAGCAACCCGGCCGGCAGTTTGGGAAACTATGGCTACACCTTC
CDR3 protein: CASNPAGSLGNYGYTF

D gene: -
clone size: once
V gene: TRBV7-6
J gene: TRBJ2-7
CDR3 DNA: TGTGCCAGCAGCCACGGACGGACCTCCTGCGAGCAGTACTTC
CDR3 protein: CASSHGRTSCEQYF

D gene: TRBD1
clone size: -
V gene: TRBV15
J gene: TRBJ2-1
CDR3 DNA: TGTGCCACCAGCAGAGCAGGGACAGGGGGTGTGAATGAGCAGTTCTTC
CDR3 protein: CATSRAGTGGVNEQFF

D gene: -
clone size: -
V gene: TRBV6-5
J gene: TRBJ1-1
CDR3 DNA: TGTGCCAGCAACATGGGCCCCCGTGTGAACACTGAAGCTTTCTTT
CDR3 protein: CASNMGPRVNTEAFF

D gene: -
clone size: -
V gene: TRBV5-4
J gene: TRBJ1-4
CDR3 DNA: TGTGCCAGCTCCCTAAAAACAGGTGGAGAGGAAAAACTGTTTTTT
CDR3 protein: CASSLKTGGEEKLFF

D gene: -
clone size: -
V gene: TRBV21-1
J gene: TRBJ1-6
CDR3 DNA: TGTGCCAGCAGTACAGGGACAGGTAATTCACCCCTCCACTTT
CDR3 protein: CASSTGTGNSPLHF

D gene: -
clone size: once
V gene: TRBV6-5
J gene: TRBJ1-6
CDR3 DNA: TGTGCCAGCAGTTACTGGCAGACTTATAATTCACCCCTCCACTTT
CDR3 protein: CASSYWQTYNSPLHF

D gene: TRBD2
clone size: -
V gene: TRBV2
J gene: TRBJ2-5
CDR3 DNA: TGTGCCAGCAGTGAAAGCCGCGGGGGGAGCGGGACCCAGTACTTC
CDR3 protein: CASSESRGGSGTQYF

D gene: TRBD2
clone size: -
V gene: TRBV27
J gene: TRBJ2-7
CDR3 DNA: TGTGCCAGCAGTTTTGGGCTAGCGGGAAACTCCTACGAGCAGTACTTC
CDR3 protein: CASSFGLAGNSYEQYF

D gene: TRBD2
clone size: -
V gene: TRBV7-2
J gene: TRBJ2-4
CDR3 DNA: TGTGCCAGCAGCTTCGGACTAGCGGGAGGGTCGGAGGGCATTCAGTACTTC
CDR3 protein: CASSFGLAGGSEGIQYF